This record covers a single TCR beta chain. No antigen is known for it. Nothing much larger sits one base from this clone, and base qualities are not available. Each PCR received spiked-in synthetic TCR analog templates so that absolute template abundance could be estimated from read counts. The immunoSEQ assay was used to amplify TCRbeta CDR3 regions from genomic DNA with bias-controlled V and J gene primers. Sequencing of rearranged TCRbeta segments was done at approximately 20X coverage. The authors' analysis ran thus. Sequencing errors were corrected by clustering and CDR3s were annotated against IMGT to assign V, D and J genes. Downstream analyses used only productive TCRbeta rearrangements and left out out-of-frame or stop-codon sequences. To compute clonality, Shannon entropy was normalized by the log of the number of unique productive sequences and then subtracted from one. Clones differing between time points or between blood and tumor were identified using Fisher's exact test with Benjamini-Hochberg correction, with an adjusted p below 0.01 applied as the threshold. TCRdb mirrors the immuneACCESS table, restricted to in-frame sequences. Some clones are absent from its copies; in checked studies, under half trace to an unresolved V gene, and the reason for the others is unknown. For V, J and clone size, that table is used; D and trimming come from the DNA. In this sample the table shows some 45,000 clones, around 88% of which occur a single time. In total, the top ten clones hold approximately 4.1% of the sample.

This sample is drawn from a study of PD-L1 blockade in urothelial cancer (dated by TCRdb to 2015 to 2018). In terms of the full investigation: Therapy was started in about 2014 for all patients, and atezolizumab 1,200 mg was administered intravenously every 3 weeks. Twenty-five of 29 patients were identified as males with urothelial cancer of bladder origin, and a prior smoking history was reported by 18 of 29 patients. An ECOG performance status of 0 or 1 was recorded for the patients, and 0 to 3 prior chemotherapy regimens had been received by the patients. Blood samples were analyzed at 3 weeks after treatment start (second dose) and at 6 weeks after treatment start. Blood samples gave median yields of approximately 130,000 T cells and approximately 80,000 unique TCRs, along with a median clonality of 0.080. The study, an exploratory multi-omic analysis, examined somatic, immune and clinical correlates of response to PD-L1 blockade with atezolizumab in urothelial cancer. Pretreatment tumor samples and matched peripheral blood, collected serially before and after atezolizumab treatment, underwent TCR sequencing. Durable clinical benefit was defined as a progression-free survival longer than 6 months, and TCR features were additionally tested against progression-free survival and overall survival. In the same patients who had TCR sequencing, pretreatment tumors also underwent whole exome sequencing and RNA sequencing. Several patients achieved durable clinical benefit and approximately 19 did not. Around 30 patients had pretreatment blood TCR-seq, about 25 had at least one posttreatment blood collection, and about 25 had tumor TCR-seq.

V is trimmed back by 4 bases and J by 4 bases, and the junction contains 3 bases that no gene match accounts for. The CDR3, cysteine through phenylalanine, is 15 amino acids long. The kept DNA is CDR3 alone, 45 bases in frame from the first base. Via the germline V gene (reference sequence), CDR1 is SEHNR and CDR2 FQNEAQ. The cohort comprised 29 patients with locally advanced or metastatic urothelial carcinoma treated at Memorial Sloan Kettering on a trial protocol. Peripheral blood mononuclear cells were collected pretreatment and during treatment, at between 1 and 8 total time points per patient. The Qiagen DNeasy Blood extraction kit was used to purify genomic DNA from total PBMCs and from tumor samples. PBMCs were collected pretreatment and during treatment, and were isolated and stored as previously described. Findings and caveats that apply to the study as a whole: Because of the small sample size (n = 29) and the many exploratory analyses performed, the results are intended to be regarded as hypothesis-generating. Improved progression-free and overall survival was found to be associated with pretreatment peripheral blood TCR clonality below the median. Greater expansion of tumor-associated TCR clones in peripheral blood 3 weeks after the start of treatment was observed in patients with durable benefit (n of about 20, p = 0.022).

The input for sequencing was PBMCs, taken around atezolizumab (anti-PD-L1) treatment. In this chain, TRBV7-9 is recombined with TRBJ2-2; the junction holds 10 bases that match TRBD1. This receptor was obtained from a man aged 80 or over with urothelial cancer. CDR3 reads: CASSSRTGGTGELFF. The DNA sequence is given as TGTGCCAGCAGCTCCCGGACAGGGGGCACCGGGGAGCTGTTTTTT.